This TCR beta chain was identified during a study of glioma-infiltrating T cells after dendritic cell vaccination. Whole-study context: Dendritic cells derived from monocytes and pulsed with autologous tumor lysate formed the vaccine. At biweekly intervals, patients got three intradermal dendritic cell vaccine injections.

The PCR used 60 V beta and 13 J beta primers. Assay: immunoSEQ multiplex PCR; the TCRdb copy retains only in-frame clones and omits some. Of roughly 80,000 clones in the sample, roughly 89% are singletons; the top ten hold approximately 3%. CDR1 and CDR2 from the germline V gene are MDHEN and SYDVKM. The CDR3 is made up of 16 amino acids. V lost 7 bases to trimming and J lost 0 bases; unmatched junction nucleotides: 3. Of note for this clone: Antigen: not known.

Study-level findings and limits: Survival was not directly related to TCR clonality in these patients.

The chain carries TRBV28 and TRBJ2-6, with 10 bases that match TRBD1. The sequence was collected from a human donor with glioblastoma. The material sequenced was blood, taken before dendritic cell vaccination. CDR3 DNA: TGTGCCAGCACCAGGACAGGGGGCTCTGGGGCCAACGTCCTGACTTTC. It yields the protein CASTRTGGSGANVLTF.